One sample yielded the 15 T cell receptor beta chains listed below, sequenced in a study of Ad26.COV2.S vaccination and SARS-CoV-2 variants. The sample's treatment: 15 to 20 received Ad26.COV2.S at low or high dose, single or two shots; about 5 received placebo; per-sample allocation not given. Following the first vaccine or placebo injection, samples were taken on day 63. The assay was immunoSEQ multiplex PCR, and TCRdb's table has in-frame clones only and misses some. This sample has over 400,000 clones, with over 80% found just once. This specimen was peripheral blood, taken in a trial of Ad26.COV2.S vaccine versus placebo. Receptor source: a person aged 18-60 years who received the Ad26.COV2.S COVID-19 vaccine or a placebo.

The chain has TRBV4-3 and TRBJ1-2; unclear D gene. CDR1 and CDR2 (germline): LGHNA, YSLEER. The V end lost 1 base, the J end lost 4 bases, and 19 bases lay between the germline ends. The CDR3 contains 17 residues. CDR3 bases: TGCGCCAGCAGCCAAGGGGCATGGGCCGGGGATCTCTATGGCTACACCTTC. Protein: CASSQGAWAGDLYGYTF.

The V and J genes are TRBV9 and TRBJ1-4, with no clear D. Germline loops: CDR1 SGDLS, CDR2 YYNGEE. The CDR3 runs 13 residues. Trimming cost V 0 bases and J 8 bases, with 8 bases left between them. CDR3 DNA: TGTGCCAGCAGCGTAGAGATCGACGAAAAACTGTTTTTT. Translating gives CASSVEIDEKLFF.

V and J are TRBV14 and TRBJ2-2; D uncertain. The V and J ends lost 0 bases and 4 bases respectively, with 6 bases between them. The CDR3 has 14 amino acids. Germline CDR1 is SGHDN and CDR2 is FVKESK. The CDR3 here is CASSQERATGELFF. CDR3 DNA sequence: TGTGCCAGCAGCCAAGAAAGAGCCACCGGGGAGCTGTTTTTT. Combining the CDR3 with reference TRBV14 and TRBJ2-2 gives the whole variable domain EAGVTQFPSHSVIEKGQTVTLRCDPISGHDNLYWYRRVMGKEIKFLLHFVKESKQDESGMPNNRFLAERTGGTYSTLKVQPAELEDSGVYFCASSQERATGELFFGEGSRLTVL.

V gene TRBV7-9 combines with J gene TRBJ2-1, with TRBD2 identical over 7 bases. This CDR3 has 17 amino acids. Trimming removed 5 bases from V and 0 bases from J; junction bases left unmatched: 10. From germline, CDR1 is SEHNR and CDR2 FQNEAQ (reference sequence). The CDR3 reads CASSAIAGSISYNEQFF. CDR3 coding DNA: TGTGCCAGCAGCGCCATAGCGGGTTCTATCTCCTACAATGAGCAGTTCTTC.

The rearrangement links TRBV9 to TRBJ2-7; 11 bases are shared with TRBD1. The CDR3 is 14 amino acids. V was pared by 5 bases and J by 3 bases, with 4 bases of the junction left unmatched. CDR1 and CDR2 (germline): SGDLS, YYNGEE. CDR3 sequence (DNA): TGTGCCAGCAGTGGGACAGGGGGATTCTACGAGCAGTACTTC. It translates to CASSGTGGFYEQYF.

The chain combines TRBV10-2 with TRBJ2-3; D is unclear. V gave up 2 bases and J gave up 10 bases, with 7 bases separating them. The CDR3 is 11 amino acids. Germline V CDR1 and CDR2: WSHSY, SAAADI. This CDR3 reads CASSEDSAQYF. The CDR3 DNA follows: TGCGCCAGCAGTGAGGATTCTGCGCAGTATTTT.

In regard to this clone: The junction departs from the called germline gene at one end, perhaps through a read error. This sequence joins TRBV6-4 and TRBJ2-7; D uncertain. The germline V gene encodes CDR1 MRHNA and CDR2 SNTAGT. The CDR3 has 10 amino acids. The CDR3 loop reads CASSDYEQYF. CDR3 coding DNA: TGTGCCAGCAGCGACTACGAGCAGTACTTC.

The rearrangement links TRBV2 to TRBJ1-3; D is ambiguous. CDR3 size: 15 residues. Looked up from germline, CDR1 is SNHLY and CDR2 is FYNNEI. Trimming took off 7 bases at V and 1 base at J, with 14 bases between the two ends. CDR3 sequence reads: CASMPDGVSGNTIYF. The DNA of the CDR3 is TGTGCCAGCATGCCGGATGGCGTGTCTGGAAACACCATATATTTT.

The chain carries TRBV10-1 and TRBJ2-3; D unclear. The CDR3 runs to 14 residues. Germline V gene data show CDR1 as WNHNN and CDR2 as SYGVQD (reference sequence). Trimming removed 9 bases at V and 2 bases at J, with 15 bases between. Here the CDR3 reads CAREVPRNTDTQYF. The CDR3 region has the DNA TGCGCCAGAGAAGTGCCCCGCAACACAGATACGCAGTATTTT.

The CDR3 DNA is TGCGCCAGCAGCCAAGAGGGTCAGCGGGGGCTCCGGACCCAGCATTTT. Protein product: CASSQEGQRGLRTQHF. The chain uses TRBV4-1 and TRBJ1-5; D possibly corresponds to TRBD1 (6 bases). The germline CDR1 and CDR2 sequences are MGHRA and YSYEKL. There are 16 residues in the CDR3. V was trimmed by 0 bases and J by 11 bases, leaving 20 bases between them.

V usage is TRBV9 and J usage is TRBJ1-2; 11 bases align to TRBD1. The junction had 15 bases not matched to a gene; V was cut back by 3 bases and J by 8 bases. Germline-derived CDR1 and CDR2 are SGDLS and YYNGEE. This CDR3 is 17 amino acids long. In DNA, the CDR3 is TGTGCCAGCAGCGCGAGGGTACCCGAGGACAGGGGGCTAGGCTACACCTTC. Protein sequence: CASSARVPEDRGLGYTF.

The chain has TRBV9 and TRBJ1-1, with D perhaps TRBD1 (6 bases). V shed 0 bases and J shed 0 bases, with 15 bases lying between them. The CDR3 length is 17 residues. Germline V CDR1 and CDR2: SGDLS, YYNGEE. CDR3 in DNA: TGTGCCAGCAGCGTAGGGGACACGGCGTCCGTGAACACTGAAGCTTTCTTT. This translates into CASSVGDTASVNTEAFF.

This chain connects TRBV12-3 or TRBV12-4 to TRBJ1-1, with 7 bases fitting TRBD1. V shed 6 bases, J shed 3 bases, and the junction held 4 bases outside the gene matches. The CDR3 covers 13 residues. The CDR3, as DNA: TGTGCCAGCAGCCGGGACAGCCACACTGAAGCTTTCTTT. As protein: CASSRDSHTEAFF.

This sequence joins TRBV2 and TRBJ2-3; no clear D. The CDR3 totals 14 residues. V lost 6 bases to trimming and J lost 4 bases, with 14 bases between them. The V gene's germline CDR1 is SNHLY and CDR2 FYNNEI. In DNA form, the CDR3 reads TGTGCCAGCAGGAGGAGCGCGAATGCAGATACGCAGTATTTT. This codes for CASRRSANADTQYF. Filled out from reference TRBV2 and TRBJ2-3, the complete variable domain reads EPEVTQTPSHQVTQMGQEVILRCVPISNHLYFYWYRQILGQKVEFLVSFYNNEISEKSEIFDDQFSVERPDGSNFTLKIRSTKLEDSAMYFCASRRSANADTQYFGPGTRLTVL.

V is TRBV19 and J is TRBJ2-2; D remains unclear. The CDR3 has 15 amino acids. V was shortened by 3 bases and J by 6 bases, with 14 bases between the two germline ends. The germline V gene encodes CDR1 LNHDA and CDR2 SQIVND (reference sequence). CDR3 region: CASSIWLASSGELFF. DNA of the CDR3: TGTGCCAGTAGTATTTGGTTGGCCTCGTCCGGGGAGCTGTTTTTT.